This T cell receptor beta chain derives from a study of beta chain features in type 1 diabetes. General study points: Patients with type 1 diabetes carried fewer insertions and had more deletions at their VDJ junctions. Equally in patients and controls, shorter templates might have been favored by PCR. Among patients, naive, central memory and Treg TCRB repertoires appeared more similar than among healthy donors.

The CDR3 spans 16 residues. The V segment lost 1 base and the J segment 9 bases; nucleotides outside the gene matches: 12. Per germline, CDR1 LGHNA and CDR2 YSLEER. This clone turned up a few times. Its matching antigen is unknown. Expressed TCRB transcripts got sequenced, as all isolated RNA was reverse transcribed. Profiling relied on immunoSEQ multiplex PCR, and the TCRdb table lists in-frame clones only, not all of them. The data contain under 450,000 clones, more than 11% of them singletons. Sequencing was done on a sample of naive CD4+ T cells from blood. This clonotype was obtained from a man aged 25 to 45 in good health. This chain links TRBV4-3 with TRBJ1-2, with 9 bases matching TRBD1. CDR3 DNA: TGCGCCAGCAGCCAAGGAACAGGGGGCAACCTTCAGCGCTACACCTTC. Its translation: CASSQGTGGNLQRYTF.